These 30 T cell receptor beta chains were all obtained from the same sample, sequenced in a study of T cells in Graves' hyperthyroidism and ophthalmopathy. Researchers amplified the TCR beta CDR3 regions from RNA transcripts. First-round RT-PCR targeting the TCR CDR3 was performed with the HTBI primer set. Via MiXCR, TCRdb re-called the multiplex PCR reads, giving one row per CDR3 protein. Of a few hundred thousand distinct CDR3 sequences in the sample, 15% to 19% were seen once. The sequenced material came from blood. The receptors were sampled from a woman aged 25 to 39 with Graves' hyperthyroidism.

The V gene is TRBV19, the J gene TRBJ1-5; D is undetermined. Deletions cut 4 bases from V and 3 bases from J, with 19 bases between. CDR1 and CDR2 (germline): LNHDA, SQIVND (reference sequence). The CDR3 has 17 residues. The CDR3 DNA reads TGTGCCAGTAGTAACCTCGGTCGGGGAGGCTACAATCAGCCCCAGCATTTT. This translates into CASSNLGRGGYNQPQHF.

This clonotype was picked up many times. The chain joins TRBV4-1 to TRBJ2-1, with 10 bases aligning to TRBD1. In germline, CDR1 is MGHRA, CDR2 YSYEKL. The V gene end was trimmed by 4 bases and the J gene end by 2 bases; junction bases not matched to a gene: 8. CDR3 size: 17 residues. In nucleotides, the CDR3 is TGCGCCAGCAGCCGAAGATGGGACAGGGGACCCTACAATGAGCAGTTCTTC. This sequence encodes CASSRRWDRGPYNEQFF.

The DNA for the CDR3 is TGTGCCAGCAGCTTGGTTGGACTGGCCTCCTACAATGAGCAGTTCTTC. It yields the protein CASSLVGLASYNEQFF. This chain joins TRBV7-3 and TRBJ2-1, with a tentative D call TRBD2 (5 bases). CDR3 length equals 16 residues. Between the trimmed V and J ends, which lost 3 bases and 0 bases, there was a span of 12 bases. Germline V gives CDR1 SGHTA, CDR2 FQGTGA.

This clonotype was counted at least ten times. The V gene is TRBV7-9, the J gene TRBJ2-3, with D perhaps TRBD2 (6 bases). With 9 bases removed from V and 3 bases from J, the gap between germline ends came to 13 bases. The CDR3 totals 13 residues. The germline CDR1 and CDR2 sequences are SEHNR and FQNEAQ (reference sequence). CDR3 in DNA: TGTGCCAGGTCTGGAGGAGGGACAGATACGCAGTATTTT. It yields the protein CARSGGGTDTQYF.

CDR3 protein: CAISDAGQPEDTQYF. The CDR3 DNA sequence: TGTGCCATCAGTGACGCAGGCCAGCCAGAGGATACGCAGTATTTT. This sequence joins TRBV10-3 and TRBJ2-3; D call uncertain. The CDR3 contains 15 residues. Germline values: CDR1 ENHRY, CDR2 SYGVKD. Trimming removed 3 bases at V and 6 bases at J, with 16 bases between.

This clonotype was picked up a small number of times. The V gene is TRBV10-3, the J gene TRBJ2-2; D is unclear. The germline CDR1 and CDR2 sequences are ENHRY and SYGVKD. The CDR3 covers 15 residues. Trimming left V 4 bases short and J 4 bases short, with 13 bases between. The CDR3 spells CAISGTSSGTGELFF. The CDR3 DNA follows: TGTGCCATCAGTGGGACCTCATCGGGCACCGGGGAGCTGTTTTTT.

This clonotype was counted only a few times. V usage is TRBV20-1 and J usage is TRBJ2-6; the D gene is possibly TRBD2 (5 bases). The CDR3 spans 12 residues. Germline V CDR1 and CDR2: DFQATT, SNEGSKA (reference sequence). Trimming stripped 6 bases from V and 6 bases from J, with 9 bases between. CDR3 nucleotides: TGCAGTGCCTCGAGGGAGGCCAACGTCCTGACTTTC. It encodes CSASREANVLTF.

CDR3 in DNA: TGTGCCAGCAGTTTGACCGGGACTAGCTCCGAGCAGTACTTC. This encodes CASSLTGTSSEQYF. V is TRBV6-1 and J is TRBJ2-7; TRBD2 matches at 9 bases. Germline-derived CDR1 and CDR2 are MNHNS and SASEGT. The CDR3 length is 14 residues. The V segment lost 5 bases and the J segment 6 bases; nucleotides outside the gene matches: 8.

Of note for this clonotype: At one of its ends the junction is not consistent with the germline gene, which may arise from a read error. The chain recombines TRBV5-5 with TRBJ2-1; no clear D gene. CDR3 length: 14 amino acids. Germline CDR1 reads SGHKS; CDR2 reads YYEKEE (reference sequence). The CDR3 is CASSFPGLYNGQFF. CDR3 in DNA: TGTGCCAGCAGCTTCCCCGGGCTTTACAATGGGCAGTTCTTC.

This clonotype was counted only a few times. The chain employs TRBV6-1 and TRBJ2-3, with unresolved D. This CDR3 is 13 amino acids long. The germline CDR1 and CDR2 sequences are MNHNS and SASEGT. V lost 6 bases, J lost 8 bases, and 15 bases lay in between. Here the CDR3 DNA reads TGTGCCAGCAGACTCGACCTAAAGGGTACGCAGTATTTT. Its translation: CASRLDLKGTQYF.

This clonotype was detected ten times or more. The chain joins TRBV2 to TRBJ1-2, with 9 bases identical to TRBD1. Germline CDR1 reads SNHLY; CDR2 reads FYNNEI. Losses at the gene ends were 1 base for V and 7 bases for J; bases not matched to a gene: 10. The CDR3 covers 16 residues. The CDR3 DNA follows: TGTGCCAGCAGTGAAGTGGCAACAGGGGGCCGACTTGGCTACACCTTC. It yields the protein CASSEVATGGRLGYTF. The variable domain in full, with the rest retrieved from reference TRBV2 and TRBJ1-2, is EPEVTQTPSHQVTQMGQEVILRCVPISNHLYFYWYRQILGQKVEFLVSFYNNEISEKSEIFDDQFSVERPDGSNFTLKIRSTKLEDSAMYFCASSEVATGGRLGYTFGSGTRLTVV.

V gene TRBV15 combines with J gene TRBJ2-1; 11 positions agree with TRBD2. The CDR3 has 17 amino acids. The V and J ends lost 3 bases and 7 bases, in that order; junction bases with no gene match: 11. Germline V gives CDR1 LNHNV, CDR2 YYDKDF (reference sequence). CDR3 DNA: TGTGCCACCAGCAGTCCCCCTCGGGCTAGCGGGAGGAATGAGCAGTTCTTC. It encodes CATSSPPRASGRNEQFF.

The CDR3: CASSQDRVTGRSGANVLTF. The CDR3 DNA follows: TGTGCCAGCAGCCAAGATAGGGTGACGGGACGCTCTGGGGCCAACGTCCTGACTTTC. J is TRBJ2-6 and V is TRBV3-1; D might be TRBD1 or TRBD2, each matching 5 bases. V lost 0 bases to trimming and J lost 0 bases, with 15 bases between them. Germline CDR1 reads LGHDT; CDR2 reads YNNKEL (reference sequence). This CDR3 has 19 residues.

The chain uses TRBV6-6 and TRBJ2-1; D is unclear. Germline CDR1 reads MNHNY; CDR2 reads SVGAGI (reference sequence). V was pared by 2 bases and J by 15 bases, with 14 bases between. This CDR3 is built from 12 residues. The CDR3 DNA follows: TGTGCCAGCAGTTACGTGGGAACCACGGGGTTCTTC. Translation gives CASSYVGTTGFF.

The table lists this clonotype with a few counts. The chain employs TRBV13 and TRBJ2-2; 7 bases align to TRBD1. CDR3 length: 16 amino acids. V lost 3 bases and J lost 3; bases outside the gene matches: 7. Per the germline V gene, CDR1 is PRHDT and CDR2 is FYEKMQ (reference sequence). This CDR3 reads CASSFMGTEYTGELFF. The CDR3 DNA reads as TGTGCCAGCAGCTTCATGGGGACAGAGTACACCGGGGAGCTGTTTTTT.

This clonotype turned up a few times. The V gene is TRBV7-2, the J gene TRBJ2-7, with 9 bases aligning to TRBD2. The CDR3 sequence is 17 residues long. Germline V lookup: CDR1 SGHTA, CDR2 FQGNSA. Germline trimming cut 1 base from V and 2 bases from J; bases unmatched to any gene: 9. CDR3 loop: CASSLVSSGIGPYEQYF. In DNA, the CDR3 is TGTGCCAGCAGCTTAGTTTCTAGCGGGATAGGACCCTACGAGCAGTACTTC.

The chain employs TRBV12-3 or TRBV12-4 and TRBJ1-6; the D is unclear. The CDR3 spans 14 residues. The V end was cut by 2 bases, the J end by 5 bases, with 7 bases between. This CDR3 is CASSLKGNNSPLHF. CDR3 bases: TGTGCCAGCAGTTTAAAGGGAAATAATTCACCCCTCCACTTT.

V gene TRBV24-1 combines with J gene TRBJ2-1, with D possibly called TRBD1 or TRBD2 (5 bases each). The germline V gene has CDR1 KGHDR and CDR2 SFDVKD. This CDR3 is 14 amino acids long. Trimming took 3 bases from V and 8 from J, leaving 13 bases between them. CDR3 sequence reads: CATSDTRDDDEQFF. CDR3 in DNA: TGTGCCACCAGTGATACCCGGGACGACGATGAGCAGTTCTTC.

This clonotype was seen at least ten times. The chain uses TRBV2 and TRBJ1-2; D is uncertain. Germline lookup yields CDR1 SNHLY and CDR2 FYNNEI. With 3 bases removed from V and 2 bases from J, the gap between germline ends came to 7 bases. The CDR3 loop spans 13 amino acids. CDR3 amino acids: CASSDSGNYGYTF. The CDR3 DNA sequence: TGTGCCAGCAGTGACTCGGGAAACTATGGCTACACCTTC.

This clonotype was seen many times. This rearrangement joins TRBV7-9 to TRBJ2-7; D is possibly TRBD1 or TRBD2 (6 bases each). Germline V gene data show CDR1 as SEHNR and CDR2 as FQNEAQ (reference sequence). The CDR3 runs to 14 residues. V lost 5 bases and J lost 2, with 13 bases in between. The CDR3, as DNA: TGTGCCAGCAGCCACCCACGGGGGCCCTACGAGCAGTACTTC. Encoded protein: CASSHPRGPYEQYF.

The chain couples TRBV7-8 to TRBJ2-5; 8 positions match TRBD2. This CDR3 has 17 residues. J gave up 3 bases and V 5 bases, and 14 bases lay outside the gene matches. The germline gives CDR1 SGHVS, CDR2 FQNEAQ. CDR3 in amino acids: CASSGRGLVSPEETQYF. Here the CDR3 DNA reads TGTGCCAGCAGCGGGAGGGGACTAGTCTCGCCCGAAGAGACCCAGTACTTC.

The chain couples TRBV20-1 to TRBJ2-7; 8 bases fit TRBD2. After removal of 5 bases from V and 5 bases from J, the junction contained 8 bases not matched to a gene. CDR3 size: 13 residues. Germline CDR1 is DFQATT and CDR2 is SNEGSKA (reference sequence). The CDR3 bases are TGCAGTGCTCCCCCGGGACTAGATAACGAGCAGTACTTC. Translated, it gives CSAPPGLDNEQYF.

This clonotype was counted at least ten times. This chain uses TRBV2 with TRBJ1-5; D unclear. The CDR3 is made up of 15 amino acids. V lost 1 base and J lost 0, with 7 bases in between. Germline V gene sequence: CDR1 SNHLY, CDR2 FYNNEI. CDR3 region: CASSEEVLSNQPQHF. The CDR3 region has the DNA TGTGCCAGCAGTGAAGAGGTTCTTAGCAATCAGCCCCAGCATTTT.

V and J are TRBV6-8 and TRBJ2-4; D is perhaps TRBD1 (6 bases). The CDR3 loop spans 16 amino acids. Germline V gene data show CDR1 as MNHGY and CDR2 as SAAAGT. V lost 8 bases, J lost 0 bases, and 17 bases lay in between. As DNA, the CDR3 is TGTGCCAGCGATGACGGGAACAGGGTAGCCAAAAACATTCAGTACTTC. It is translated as CASDDGNRVAKNIQYF.

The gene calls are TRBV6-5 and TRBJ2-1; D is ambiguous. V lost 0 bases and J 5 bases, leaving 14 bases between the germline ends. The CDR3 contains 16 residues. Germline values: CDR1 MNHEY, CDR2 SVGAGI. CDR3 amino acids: CASSYSSHRGHNEQFF. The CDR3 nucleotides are TGTGCCAGCAGTTACTCGAGTCATCGAGGCCACAATGAGCAGTTCTTC.

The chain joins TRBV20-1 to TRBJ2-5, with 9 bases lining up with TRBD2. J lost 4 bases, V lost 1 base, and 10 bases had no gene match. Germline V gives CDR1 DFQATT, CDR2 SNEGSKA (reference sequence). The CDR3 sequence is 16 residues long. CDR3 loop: CSARVSGGRAVETQYF. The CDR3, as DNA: TGCAGTGCTAGAGTGTCGGGCGGGAGGGCCGTAGAGACCCAGTACTTC.

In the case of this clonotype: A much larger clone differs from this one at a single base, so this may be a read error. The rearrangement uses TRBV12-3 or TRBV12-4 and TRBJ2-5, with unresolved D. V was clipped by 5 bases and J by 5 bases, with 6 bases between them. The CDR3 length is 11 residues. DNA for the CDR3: TGTGCCAGCAGTACAATGGAGACCCAGTACTTC. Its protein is CASSTMETQYF.

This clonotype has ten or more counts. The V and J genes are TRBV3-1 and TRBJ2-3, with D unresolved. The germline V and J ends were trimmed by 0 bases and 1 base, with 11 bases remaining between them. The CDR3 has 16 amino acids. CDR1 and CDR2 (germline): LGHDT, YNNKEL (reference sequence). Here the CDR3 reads CASSQDPGGGTDTQYF. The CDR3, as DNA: TGTGCCAGCAGCCAAGACCCGGGCGGAGGCACAGATACGCAGTATTTT.

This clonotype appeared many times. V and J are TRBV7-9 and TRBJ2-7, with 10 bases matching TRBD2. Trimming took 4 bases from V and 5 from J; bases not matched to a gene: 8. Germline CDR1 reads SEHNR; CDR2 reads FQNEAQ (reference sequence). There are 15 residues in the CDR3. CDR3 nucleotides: TGTGCCAGCAGCTATACCGGGACTAGCGTTGACGAGCAGTACTTC. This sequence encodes CASSYTGTSVDEQYF.

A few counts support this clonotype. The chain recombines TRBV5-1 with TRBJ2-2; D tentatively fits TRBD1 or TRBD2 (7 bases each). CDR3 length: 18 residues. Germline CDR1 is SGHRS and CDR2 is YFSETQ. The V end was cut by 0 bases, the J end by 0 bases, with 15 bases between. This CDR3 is CASSLGRGGRANTGELFF. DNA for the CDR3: TGCGCCAGCAGCTTGGGCAGGGGGGGCAGAGCGAACACCGGGGAGCTGTTTTTT.